These T cell receptor beta chains were read from a single sample in a study of T-cell reconstitution after alpha-beta-depleted transplantation in children. TCRdb recomputed calls from the PCR reads with MiXCR, one row per CDR3 protein. The sample lists more than 400,000 distinct CDR3 sequences; around 10% were seen once. Sample: PBMCs, mostly from graft donor cells, taken 180 days after TCRalphabeta/CD19-depleted stem cell transplant. Receptor source: a female patient aged 2 to 10 who had a stem cell transplant for aplastic anemia, so the T cells may come from the graft donor. The conserved cysteine and the conserved F or W are not part of the CDR3 here.

j_gene	v_gene	CDR3aa
TRBJ2-1	TRBV7-2	ASTFLAGVGNEQF
TRBJ2-4	TRBV9	ASSVGQPPLDIQY
TRBJ2-5	TRBV12-3/TRBV12-4	ASRAAGAYQETQY
TRBJ1-5	TRBV6-1	ASRKGLDNQPQH
TRBJ1-3	TRBV7-8	ASSLDRFSGNTIY
TRBJ1-3	TRBV27	GTARDRSPWNTIY
TRBJ1-1	TRBV5-4	ASSLDRGQTEAF
TRBJ2-7	TRBV20-1	SATDRSYEQY
TRBJ2-7	TRBV4-2	ASSQDRRRSYEQY
TRBJ2-1	TRBV20-1	SARDLTGTSAYNEQF
TRBJ2-2	TRBV7-9	ASSLVSGSGELF
TRBJ2-1	TRBV7-2	ASSLRGAENNEQF
TRBJ1-2	TRBV4-1	ASSQDLTRTGGKNGYT
TRBJ2-1	TRBV6-2/TRBV6-3	ASSTGGSYNEQF
TRBJ2-3	TRBV20-1	SAMGLAGITDTQY
TRBJ2-1	TRBV20-1	SAPDSAGGVLEQF
TRBJ2-3	TRBV4-2	ASSQDLSGGPHTQY
TRBJ2-3	TRBV20-1	SARDLGGTSTDTQY
TRBJ1-1	TRBV7-9	ASSLAGPQNTEAF
TRBJ2-2	TRBV18	ASSILAGALGGELF
TRBJ2-3	TRBV7-2	ASSLGGTGGRGQY
TRBJ2-7	TRBV28	ASSPAGGTQY
TRBJ2-3	TRBV12-3/TRBV12-4	ASSFSPDTQY
TRBJ2-7	TRBV18	ASSPAGQWASYEQY
TRBJ2-7	TRBV5-1	ASSSPNYRGGEQY
TRBJ2-7	TRBV18	ASSPQEGFHEQY
TRBJ2-3	TRBV20-1	SAISGSGSTDTQY